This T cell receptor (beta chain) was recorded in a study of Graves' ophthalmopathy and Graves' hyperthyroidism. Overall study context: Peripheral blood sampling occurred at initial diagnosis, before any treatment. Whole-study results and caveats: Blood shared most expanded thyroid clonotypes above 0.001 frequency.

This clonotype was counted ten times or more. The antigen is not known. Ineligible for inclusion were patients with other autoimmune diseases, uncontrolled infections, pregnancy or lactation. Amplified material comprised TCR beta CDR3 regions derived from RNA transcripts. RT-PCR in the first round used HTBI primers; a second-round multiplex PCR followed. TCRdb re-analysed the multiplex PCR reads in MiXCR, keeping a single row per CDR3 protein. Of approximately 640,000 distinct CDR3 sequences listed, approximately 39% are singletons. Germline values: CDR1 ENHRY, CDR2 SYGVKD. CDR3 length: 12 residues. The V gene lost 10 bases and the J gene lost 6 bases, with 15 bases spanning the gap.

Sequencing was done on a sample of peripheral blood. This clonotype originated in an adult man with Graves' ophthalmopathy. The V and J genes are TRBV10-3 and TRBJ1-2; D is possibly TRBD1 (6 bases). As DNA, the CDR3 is TGTGCCAGCAACAGGGAACTGGATGGCTACACCTTC. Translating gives CASNRELDGYTF.